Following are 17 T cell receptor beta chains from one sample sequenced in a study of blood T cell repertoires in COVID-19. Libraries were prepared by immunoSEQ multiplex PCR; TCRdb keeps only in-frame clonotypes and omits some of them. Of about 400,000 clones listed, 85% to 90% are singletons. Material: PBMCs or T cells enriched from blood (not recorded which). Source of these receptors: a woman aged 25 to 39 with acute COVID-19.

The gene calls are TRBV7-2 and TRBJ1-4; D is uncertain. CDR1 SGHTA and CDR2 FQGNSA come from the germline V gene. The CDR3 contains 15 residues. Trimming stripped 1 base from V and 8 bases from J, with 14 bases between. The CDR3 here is CASSLVYGIGEKLFF. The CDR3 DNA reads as TGTGCCAGCAGCTTAGTGTACGGGATAGGAGAAAAACTGTTTTTT.

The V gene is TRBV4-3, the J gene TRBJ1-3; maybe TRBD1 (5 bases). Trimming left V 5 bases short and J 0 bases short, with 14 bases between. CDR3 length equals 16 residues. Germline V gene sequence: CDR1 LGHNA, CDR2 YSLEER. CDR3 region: CASSFAGAHSGNTIYF. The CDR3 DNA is TGCGCCAGCAGCTTCGCTGGGGCGCACTCTGGAAACACCATATATTTT.

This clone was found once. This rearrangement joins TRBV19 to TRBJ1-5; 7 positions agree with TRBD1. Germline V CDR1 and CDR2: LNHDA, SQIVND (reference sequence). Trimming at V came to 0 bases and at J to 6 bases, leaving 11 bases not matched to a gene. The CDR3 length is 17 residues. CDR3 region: CASSIDNQRGQVQPQHF. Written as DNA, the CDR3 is TGTGCCAGTAGTATAGATAACCAGAGGGGGCAAGTTCAGCCCCAGCATTTT.

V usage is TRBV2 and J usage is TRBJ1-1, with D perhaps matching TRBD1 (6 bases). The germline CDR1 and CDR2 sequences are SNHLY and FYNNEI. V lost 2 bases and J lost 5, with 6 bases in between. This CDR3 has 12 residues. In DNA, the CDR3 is TGTGCCAGCAGTGAACAGGGGACTGAAGCTTTCTTT. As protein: CASSEQGTEAFF. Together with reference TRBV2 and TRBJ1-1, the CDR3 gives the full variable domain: EPEVTQTPSHQVTQMGQEVILRCVPISNHLYFYWYRQILGQKVEFLVSFYNNEISEKSEIFDDQFSVERPDGSNFTLKIRSTKLEDSAMYFCASSEQGTEAFFGQGTRLTVV.

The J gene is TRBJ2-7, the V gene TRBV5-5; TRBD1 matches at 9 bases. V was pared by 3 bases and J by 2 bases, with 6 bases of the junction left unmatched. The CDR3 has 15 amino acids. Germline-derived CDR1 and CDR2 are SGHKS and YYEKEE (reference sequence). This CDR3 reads CASSYLWTGAYEQYF. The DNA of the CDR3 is TGTGCCAGCAGCTACCTATGGACAGGGGCCTACGAGCAGTACTTC.

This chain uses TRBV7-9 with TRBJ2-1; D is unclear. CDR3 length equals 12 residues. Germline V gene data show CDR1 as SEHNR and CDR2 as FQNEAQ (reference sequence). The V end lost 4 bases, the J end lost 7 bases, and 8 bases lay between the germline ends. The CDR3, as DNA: TGTGCCAGCAGCTATCAGACTAATGAGCAGTTCTTC. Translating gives CASSYQTNEQFF.

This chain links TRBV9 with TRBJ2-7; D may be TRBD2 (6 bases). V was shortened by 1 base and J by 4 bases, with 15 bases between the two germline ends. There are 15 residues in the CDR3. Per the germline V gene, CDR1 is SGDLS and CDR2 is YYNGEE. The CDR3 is CASSVNQRGEYEQYF. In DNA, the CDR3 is TGTGCCAGCAGCGTAAACCAGCGCGGGGAATACGAGCAGTACTTC.

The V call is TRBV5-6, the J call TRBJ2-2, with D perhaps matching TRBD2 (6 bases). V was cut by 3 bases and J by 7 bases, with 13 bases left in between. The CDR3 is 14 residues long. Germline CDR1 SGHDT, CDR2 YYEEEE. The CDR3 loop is CASSSPGGIGELFF. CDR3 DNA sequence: TGTGCCAGCAGCTCCCCCGGAGGGATCGGGGAGCTGTTTTTT.

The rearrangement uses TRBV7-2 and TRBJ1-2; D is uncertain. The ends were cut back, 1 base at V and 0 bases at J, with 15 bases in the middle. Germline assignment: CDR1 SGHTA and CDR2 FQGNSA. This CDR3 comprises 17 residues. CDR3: CASSLEGAGIANYGYTF. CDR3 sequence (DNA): TGTGCCAGCAGCTTAGAAGGAGCGGGGATTGCTAACTATGGCTACACCTTC.

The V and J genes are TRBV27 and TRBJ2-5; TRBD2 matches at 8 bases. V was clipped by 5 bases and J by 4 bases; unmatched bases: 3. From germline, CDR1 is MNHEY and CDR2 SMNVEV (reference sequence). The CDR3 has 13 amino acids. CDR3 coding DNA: TGTGCCAGCAGTCGGGGGGGCTCAGAGACCCAGTACTTC. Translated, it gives CASSRGGSETQYF.

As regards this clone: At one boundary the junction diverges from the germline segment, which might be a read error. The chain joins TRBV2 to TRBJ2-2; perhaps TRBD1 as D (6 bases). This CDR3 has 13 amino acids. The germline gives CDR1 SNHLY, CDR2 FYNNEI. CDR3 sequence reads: CASSEGQGSQRRF. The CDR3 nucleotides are TGTGCCAGCAGTGAAGGTCAGGGGTCACAACGCCGTTTT.

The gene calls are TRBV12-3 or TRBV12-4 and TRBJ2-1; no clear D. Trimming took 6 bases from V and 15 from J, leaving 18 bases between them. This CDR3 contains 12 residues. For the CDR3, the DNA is TGTGCCAGCAGGCGACGGGTGCCTCCGTTGTTCTTC. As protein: CASRRRVPPLFF.

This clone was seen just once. CDR3 sequence reads: CASSQAGGTDTQYF. The CDR3 DNA is TGCGCCAGCAGCCAAGCGGGGGGCACAGATACGCAGTATTTT. J is TRBJ2-3 and V is TRBV4-3; TRBD2 might be the D (6 bases). Per the germline V gene, CDR1 is LGHNA and CDR2 is YSLEER. The CDR3 has 14 amino acids. The V end was cut by 1 base, the J end by 1 base, with 6 bases between.

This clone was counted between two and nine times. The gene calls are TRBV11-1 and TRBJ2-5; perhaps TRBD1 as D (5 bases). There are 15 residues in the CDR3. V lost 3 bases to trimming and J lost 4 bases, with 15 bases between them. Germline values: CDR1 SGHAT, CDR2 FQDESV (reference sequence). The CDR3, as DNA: TGTGCCAGCAGCTTGGACATGAGTAGGGGAGAGACCCAGTACTTC. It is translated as CASSLDMSRGETQYF.

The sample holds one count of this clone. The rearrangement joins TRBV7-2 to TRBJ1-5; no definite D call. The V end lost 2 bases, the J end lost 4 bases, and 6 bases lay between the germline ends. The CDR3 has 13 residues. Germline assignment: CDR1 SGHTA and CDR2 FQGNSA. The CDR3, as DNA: TGTGCCAGCAGCTTAACGGGAAATCAGCCCCAGCATTTT. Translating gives CASSLTGNQPQHF.

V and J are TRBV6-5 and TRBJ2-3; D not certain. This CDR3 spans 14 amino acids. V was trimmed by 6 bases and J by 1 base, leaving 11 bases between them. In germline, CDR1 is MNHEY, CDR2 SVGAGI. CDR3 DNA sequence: TGTGCCAGCAGCCAAATCCGGGGCACAGATACGCAGTATTTT. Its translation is CASSQIRGTDTQYF.

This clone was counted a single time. CDR3 coding DNA: TGTGCCAGCAGTTTCGCGGGGACGGAGACCCAGTACTTC. This translates into CASSFAGTETQYF. The chain carries TRBV6-2 or TRBV6-3 and TRBJ2-5; possibly TRBD2 for D (6 bases). V gave up 4 bases and J gave up 5 bases, with 11 bases separating them. This CDR3 has 13 amino acids. Germline CDR1 reads MNHEY; CDR2 reads SVGEGT.